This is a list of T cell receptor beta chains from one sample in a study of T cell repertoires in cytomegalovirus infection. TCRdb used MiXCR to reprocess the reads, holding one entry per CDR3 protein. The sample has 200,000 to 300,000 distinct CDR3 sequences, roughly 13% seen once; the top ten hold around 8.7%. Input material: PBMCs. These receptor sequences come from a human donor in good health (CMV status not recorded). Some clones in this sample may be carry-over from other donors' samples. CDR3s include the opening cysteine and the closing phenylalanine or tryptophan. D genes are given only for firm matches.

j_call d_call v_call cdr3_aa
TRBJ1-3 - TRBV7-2 CASSPPQVASGNTIYF
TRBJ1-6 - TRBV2 CASSEGGVRNSPLHF
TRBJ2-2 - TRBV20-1 CSARGSRLSGGELFF
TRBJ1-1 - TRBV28 CASSSSQVGWREAFF
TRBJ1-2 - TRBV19 CASNRGGSIANYGYTF
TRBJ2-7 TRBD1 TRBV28 CASSMTGVYSYEQYF
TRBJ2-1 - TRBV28 CASSFLGQPADNEQFF
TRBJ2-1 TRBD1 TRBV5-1 CASSLEGARNNEQFF
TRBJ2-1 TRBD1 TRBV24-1 CATSAIGAGGGNEQFF
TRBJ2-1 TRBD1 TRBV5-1 CASSWGQGASYNEQFF
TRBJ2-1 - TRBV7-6 CASSLGLGTYNEQFF
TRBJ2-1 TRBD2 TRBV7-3 CASSALAGILNEQFF
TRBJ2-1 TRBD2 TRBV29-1 CSVESLAASYNEQFF
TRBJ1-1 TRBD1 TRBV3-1 CASSQEGQGTEAFF
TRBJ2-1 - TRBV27 CASSLNPKRGSHRFF
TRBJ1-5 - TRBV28 CASSLGLPQHF
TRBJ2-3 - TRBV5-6 CASSVKWTSGTDTQYF
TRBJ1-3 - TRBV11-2 CASRMVGSSGNTIYF
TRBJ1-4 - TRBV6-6 CASSPPGPSNEKLFF
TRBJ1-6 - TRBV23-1 CASVKGPGERSPLHF
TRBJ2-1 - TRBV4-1 CASSQGDSLYNEQFF
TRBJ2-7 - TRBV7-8 CASSIGGLRDEQYF
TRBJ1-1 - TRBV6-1 CASIKWGNTEAFF
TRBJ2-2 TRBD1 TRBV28 CASSLSTGAGGELFF
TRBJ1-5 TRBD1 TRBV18 CASSLTGMGNQPQHF
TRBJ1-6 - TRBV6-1 CASSKGIFGSKQGRRNSPLHF
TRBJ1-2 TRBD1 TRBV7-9 CASTVPSDRLYGYTF
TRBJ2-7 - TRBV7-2 CASSRDSGSYEQYF
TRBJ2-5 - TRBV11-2 CASSLDSAETQYF
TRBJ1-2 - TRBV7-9 CASSLAVDPRGGYTF
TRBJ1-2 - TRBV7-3 CASSHGGSEYGYTF
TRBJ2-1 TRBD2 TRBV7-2 CASSHGTSGFEQFF
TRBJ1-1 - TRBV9 CASSVFGGLTNTEAFF
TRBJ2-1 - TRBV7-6 CASSPRTNNEQFF
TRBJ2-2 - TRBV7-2 CASSSPRTKNTGQQFF
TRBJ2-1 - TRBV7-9 CASSPQQGYEQFF
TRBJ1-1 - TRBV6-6 CASSKTTEAFF
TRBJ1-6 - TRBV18 CASSPEKNAYNSPLHF
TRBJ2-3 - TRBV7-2 CASSLVEGTDTQYF
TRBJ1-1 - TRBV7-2 CASSRPGPEAFF
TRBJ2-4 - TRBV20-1 CSARVTGLGIQYF